One sample yielded the 19 T cell receptor beta chains listed below, sequenced in a study of radiation and T cells in renal cell carcinoma. Sequencing was performed with immunoSEQ multiplex PCR; in TCRdb, only in-frame clones are kept and a portion is missing. Of 150,000 or so clones in the sample, approximately 88% were seen once. As for time point: blood 2 weeks post-SBRT. Treatment given: 15 Gy SBRT to primary tumor, nephrectomy 4 weeks later. The material sequenced was blood, taken from a patient whose treatment included radiotherapy and nephrectomy. Receptors were obtained from a woman aged 45-59 years with renal cell carcinoma.

This sequence joins TRBV11-2 and TRBJ1-3; the D is unclear. The CDR3 extends over 13 amino acids. Germline loops: CDR1 SGHAT, CDR2 FQNNGV. Trimming removed 1 base from V and 3 bases from J, with 4 bases in between. CDR3 protein: CASSLVSGNTIYF. CDR3 coding DNA: TGTGCCAGCAGCTTAGTCAGTGGAAACACCATATATTTT.

Only one count was recorded for this clone. Other DNA sequences from this sample encode an identical CDR3 as well. The gene calls are TRBV5-6 and TRBJ1-6; unclear D gene. The length of the CDR3 is 16 residues. Germline V gives CDR1 SGHDT, CDR2 YYEEEE. The ends were cut back, 0 bases at V and 0 bases at J, with 7 bases in the middle. DNA for the CDR3: TGTGCCAGCAGCTTGGCCGGGAGCTCCTATAATTCACCCCTCCACTTT. Translation gives CASSLAGSSYNSPLHF.

CDR3 in amino acids: CASSQEGYTF. CDR3 sequence (DNA): TGTGCCAGCAGTCAAGAAGGCTACACCTTC. The chain employs TRBV2 and TRBJ1-2; D is unresolved. The V and J ends lost 5 bases and 8 bases respectively, with 6 bases between them. CDR1 SNHLY and CDR2 FYNNEI come from the germline V gene. This CDR3 has 10 residues. Variable domain in full (rest from reference TRBV2 and TRBJ1-2): EPEVTQTPSHQVTQMGQEVILRCVPISNHLYFYWYRQILGQKVEFLVSFYNNEISEKSEIFDDQFSVERPDGSNFTLKIRSTKLEDSAMYFCASSQEGYTFGSGTRLTVV.

This chain connects TRBV6-6 to TRBJ1-2, with D hard to call. V lost 4 bases and J lost 4, with 10 bases in between. The germline V gene encodes CDR1 MNHNY and CDR2 SVGAGI (reference sequence). CDR3 length: 13 residues. The CDR3 bases are TGTGCCAGCAGTTCCGACGGACTCTATGGCTACACCTTC. Its protein is CASSSDGLYGYTF.

This chain connects TRBV6-1 to TRBJ1-3, with D perhaps TRBD1 (6 bases). Trimming pared 2 bases from V and 0 bases from J, leaving 11 bases between. CDR1 and CDR2 from the germline V gene are MNHNS and SASEGT. The CDR3 consists of 16 residues. CDR3 in DNA: TGTGCCAGCAGTGAATTGGGGGCGAGCTCTGGAAACACCATATATTTT. Its translation: CASSELGASSGNTIYF.

The gene calls are TRBV6-1 and TRBJ2-7, with 8 bases aligning to TRBD1. CDR1 is MNHNS, CDR2 SASEGT, per germline. The CDR3 spans 15 residues. V gave up 7 bases and J gave up 2 bases; unmatched junction bases: 10. The CDR3 reads CASTTDRGAPYEQYF. The CDR3 DNA reads TGTGCCAGCACTACCGACAGGGGTGCCCCCTACGAGCAGTACTTC.

V and J are TRBV19 and TRBJ1-2; no definite D call. Germline V gene lookup returns CDR1 LNHDA and CDR2 SQIVND (reference sequence). CDR3 size: 15 residues. Trimming stripped 0 bases from V and 6 bases from J, with 14 bases between. CDR3 nucleotide sequence: TGTGCCAGTAGTATAGATGAGGGAATCGGGGATGGCTACACCTTC. It yields the protein CASSIDEGIGDGYTF. The full variable domain, its missing parts supplied by reference TRBV19 and TRBJ1-2, is DGGITQSPKYLFRKEGQNVTLSCEQNLNHDAMYWYRQDPGQGLRLIYYSQIVNDFQKGDIAEGYSVSREKKESFPLTVTSAQKNPTAFYLCASSIDEGIGDGYTFGSGTRLTVV.

The V gene is TRBV9, the J gene TRBJ1-1; 10 bases are a match to TRBD1. This CDR3 region has 16 residues. After removal of 7 bases from V and 5 bases from J, the junction contained 14 bases not matched to a gene. The germline gives CDR1 SGDLS, CDR2 YYNGEE. The CDR3 here is CASSPTGTGVVTEAFF. The CDR3, as DNA: TGTGCCAGCTCCCCGACCGGGACAGGGGTAGTAACTGAAGCTTTCTTT.

J is TRBJ1-3 and V is TRBV7-3; TRBD1 might be the D (5 bases). This CDR3 contains 16 residues. In germline, CDR1 is SGHTA, CDR2 FQGTGA. Deletions cut 2 bases from V and 0 bases from J, with 11 bases between. CDR3: CASSLSGPNSGNTIYF. In DNA, the CDR3 is TGTGCCAGCAGCTTATCGGGACCTAACTCTGGAAACACCATATATTTT.

The CDR3 sequence is CASSLFGSYEQYF. CDR3 DNA: TGTGCCAGCAGCTTATTCGGCTCCTACGAGCAGTACTTC. J is TRBJ2-7 and V is TRBV7-2; D ambiguous. The V gene's germline CDR1 is SGHTA and CDR2 FQGNSA. CDR3 length equals 13 residues. V shed 2 bases and J shed 0 bases, with 5 bases lying between them.

The chain carries TRBV6-5 and TRBJ2-1, with 9 positions matching TRBD1. The CDR3 sequence is 16 residues long. Germline assignment: CDR1 MNHEY and CDR2 SVGAGI. V lost 4 bases to trimming and J lost 3 bases; unmatched junction nucleotides: 7. CDR3: CASSSSTGQGYNEQFF. DNA of the CDR3: TGTGCCAGCAGTTCATCAACGGGACAGGGCTACAATGAGCAGTTCTTC.

The chain couples TRBV18 to TRBJ1-6; D gene uncertain. The CDR3 totals 15 residues. V was cut by 1 base and J by 9 bases, with 13 bases left in between. The germline V gene encodes CDR1 KGHSH and CDR2 LQKENI. Here the CDR3 DNA reads TGTGCCAGCTCACCACGGTCGCAGGAGGGTTCACCCCTCCACTTT. This gives the protein CASSPRSQEGSPLHF.

The rearrangement joins TRBV2 to TRBJ1-2; D is perhaps TRBD1 (6 bases). The ends were cut back, 3 bases at V and 4 bases at J, with 15 bases in the middle. This CDR3 contains 15 residues. Germline CDR1 SNHLY, CDR2 FYNNEI. CDR3 in amino acids: CASSDQNRVGYGYTF. DNA for the CDR3: TGTGCCAGCAGTGATCAGAACAGGGTAGGCTATGGCTACACCTTC.

This chain uses TRBV6-5 with TRBJ1-1, with no clear D. The CDR3 contains 12 residues. Germline V CDR1 and CDR2: MNHEY, SVGAGI. V was clipped by 7 bases and J by 5 bases, with 11 bases between them. CDR3: CASIVRETEAFF. CDR3 sequence (DNA): TGTGCCAGCATTGTGAGGGAAACTGAAGCTTTCTTT.

The chain uses TRBV5-1 and TRBJ1-1; no firm D call. This CDR3 spans 15 amino acids. Germline values: CDR1 SGHRS, CDR2 YFSETQ. The V end was cut by 0 bases, the J end by 3 bases, with 12 bases between. CDR3 nucleotide sequence: TGCGCCAGCAGCTTGGTATCCGGGGTAGACACTGAAGCTTTCTTT. Translated: CASSLVSGVDTEAFF.

The sample holds one count of this clone. This chain links TRBV7-2 with TRBJ2-2, with D unclear. V lost 1 base and J lost 4, with 10 bases in between. The germline gives CDR1 SGHTA, CDR2 FQGNSA. CDR3 length: 15 residues. The CDR3 loop reads CASSLGLSGTGELFF. The DNA for the CDR3 is TGTGCCAGCAGCTTAGGCCTGTCGGGCACCGGGGAGCTGTTTTTT.

V gene TRBV29-1 combines with J gene TRBJ2-5, with 9 bases matching TRBD1. The J call is doubtful: the DNA matches TRBJ2-7 better. Germline V gives CDR1 SQVTM, CDR2 ANQGSEA. This CDR3 spans 12 amino acids. The DNA of the CDR3 is TGCAGCGTAGGGACAGGGATGTCCGAGCAGTACTTC. Translating it yields CSVGTGMSEQYF.

The V call is TRBV4-1, the J call TRBJ1-5, with a possible D match to TRBD1 (5 bases). CDR3 size: 17 residues. Germline V lookup: CDR1 MGHRA, CDR2 YSYEKL. Trimming left V 0 bases short and J 3 bases short, with 15 bases between. The CDR3 region is CASSQDPIGAYNQPQHF. Here the CDR3 DNA reads TGCGCCAGCAGCCAAGACCCTATAGGGGCCTACAATCAGCCCCAGCATTTT.

This rearrangement joins TRBV19 to TRBJ2-3, with 11 nucleotides matching TRBD2. After removal of 7 bases from V and 1 base from J, the junction contained 4 bases not matched to a gene. This CDR3 contains 15 residues. Germline lookup yields CDR1 LNHDA and CDR2 SQIVND (reference sequence). The CDR3 here is CASMELAGGTDTQYF. The CDR3 DNA follows: TGTGCCAGTATGGAACTAGCGGGGGGCACAGATACGCAGTATTTT.